This T cell receptor (beta chain) was retrieved from a study of T cells in Graves' hyperthyroidism and ophthalmopathy. Notes on the study in general: In blood, most of the thyroid clonotypes expanded above 0.001 were also present.

The study defined stable Graves' hyperthyroidism as no ophthalmopathy progression within 18 months. The study left out patients who had uncontrolled infection, other autoimmune disease, pregnancy or lactation. Researchers took RNA transcripts and amplified the TCR beta CDR3 regions from them. Primed by the HTBI set, a first-round RT-PCR was run on the TCR CDR3. One entry per CDR3 protein, called by TCRdb with MiXCR from the multiplex PCR reads. The sample includes hundreds of thousands of distinct CDR3 sequences, more than 15% of them seen just once. This clonotype occurred many times. Its antigen is as yet unknown. Sequences were obtained from blood. The receptor's source is a young woman with Graves' hyperthyroidism.

The DNA of the CDR3 is TGTGCCAGCAGCCCCACCGCAGTCACAGACTACGAGCAGTACTTC. It encodes CASSPTAVTDYEQYF. V gene TRBV7-9 combines with J gene TRBJ2-7; D ambiguous. The germline V gene has CDR1 SEHNR and CDR2 FQNEAQ (reference sequence). V lost 5 bases to trimming and J lost 3 bases, with 17 bases between them. The CDR3 length is 15 residues.